The 30 T cell receptor beta chains listed next were all sequenced from one sample in a study of control samples from healthy donors and cancer patients. Sequencing was performed with immunoSEQ multiplex PCR; in TCRdb, only in-frame clones are kept and a portion is missing. The sample contains 100,000 to 150,000 clones, around 86% of which appear only once. Sequences were obtained from blood. The receptors originated from a man aged 40-49 years in good health.

V gene TRBV12-5 combines with J gene TRBJ2-3; TRBD2 matches at 8 bases. Germline values: CDR1 LGHNT, CDR2 FRNRAP. With 6 bases clipped from V and 4 bases from J, the junction kept 6 bases outside the gene matches. The CDR3 spans 14 residues. The DNA of the CDR3 is TGTGCTAGTGGGCCGGGGGGGGTCGCAGATACGCAGTATTTT. Protein product: CASGPGGVADTQYF.

This chain joins TRBV5-3 and TRBJ2-1; the D is unclear. TRBV5-3 is recorded as an ORF, its role being uncertain. This CDR3 has 13 amino acids. The V end lost 3 bases, the J end lost 3 bases, and 7 bases lay between the germline ends. For the CDR3, the DNA is TGTGCCAGAAGCTGGCGCTTCTACAATGAGCAGTTCTTC. Its protein is CARSWRFYNEQFF.

The genes are TRBV19 and TRBJ2-2; no firm D call. Germline V gives CDR1 LNHDA, CDR2 SQIVND (reference sequence). V lost 11 bases and J lost 0, with 13 bases in between. This CDR3 region has 14 residues. The DNA of the CDR3 is TGTGCCGGCCGCTTGGGTTCGAACACCGGGGAGCTGTTTTTT. Amino acid sequence: CAGRLGSNTGELFF. Complete variable domain (other parts from reference TRBV19 and TRBJ2-2): DGGITQSPKYLFRKEGQNVTLSCEQNLNHDAMYWYRQDPGQGLRLIYYSQIVNDFQKGDIAEGYSVSREKKESFPLTVTSAQKNPTAFYLCAGRLGSNTGELFFGEGSRLTVL.

The chain links TRBV6-2 or TRBV6-3 to TRBJ2-6, with D maybe TRBD1 (6 bases). The CDR3 is 16 amino acids. The germline V gene encodes CDR1 MNHEY and CDR2 SVGEGT. The germline V and J ends were trimmed by 6 bases and 0 bases, with 12 bases remaining between them. As DNA, the CDR3 is TGTGCCAGCAGCCCTCGGACAGTCTCTGGGGCCAACGTCCTGACTTTC. Translation gives CASSPRTVSGANVLTF.

The genes are TRBV24-1 and TRBJ1-2, with TRBD1 matching 7 bases. Germline CDR1 KGHDR, CDR2 SFDVKD. The CDR3 contains 14 residues. The J segment lost 6 bases and the V segment lost 3 bases, leaving 6 bases of the junction unmatched. The CDR3 region has the DNA TGTGCCACCAGTGATCACAGGGGAAGCGATGGCTACACCTTC. The encoded protein is CATSDHRGSDGYTF.

This clone was seen once. This chain connects TRBV10-3 to TRBJ1-2; no definite D call. V dropped 0 bases and J dropped 4 bases, with 6 bases sitting between them. Germline V gene sequence: CDR1 ENHRY, CDR2 SYGVKD. CDR3 length equals 13 residues. The CDR3 spells CAISESGLYGYTF. CDR3 sequence (DNA): TGTGCCATCAGTGAGTCAGGGCTCTATGGCTACACCTTC.

The V gene is TRBV10-3, the J gene TRBJ1-2; 7 nucleotides align to TRBD1. This CDR3 is built from 15 residues. V dropped 6 bases and J dropped 4; count of bases not matched to a gene: 11. Germline V gene lookup returns CDR1 ENHRY and CDR2 SYGVKD. CDR3 DNA sequence: TGTGCCATCAGCGACCCGGGACAGTTGTCCTATGGCTACACCTTC. This sequence encodes CAISDPGQLSYGYTF.

The chain joins TRBV15 to TRBJ1-1; D gene ambiguous. The V gene lost 1 base and the J gene lost 1 base, with 7 bases spanning the gap. Germline CDR1 reads LNHNV; CDR2 reads YYDKDF (reference sequence). This CDR3 has 14 residues. For the CDR3, the DNA is TGTGCCACCAGCAGAGTGACCGCGAACACTGAAGCTTTCTTT. It is translated as CATSRVTANTEAFF. Looking up the rest from reference TRBV15 and TRBJ1-1 gives the full variable domain: DAMVIQNPRYQVTQFGKPVTLSCSQTLNHNVMYWYQQKSSQAPKLLFHYYDKDFNNEADTPDNFQSRRPNTSFCFLDIRSPGLGDTAMYLCATSRVTANTEAFFGQGTRLTVV.

The CDR3 DNA is TGCAGCGTTGAGGAATGGACCGCCCAAGAGACCCAGTACTTC. Protein product: CSVEEWTAQETQYF. The rearrangement joins TRBV29-1 to TRBJ2-5, with D unclear. Per the germline V gene, CDR1 is SQVTM and CDR2 is ANQGSEA. The CDR3 has 14 residues. Trimming cost V 3 bases and J 1 base, with 12 bases left between them.

This chain uses TRBV1 with TRBJ2-2; the table calls TRBD1, which could not be checked here. TRBV1 is a documented pseudogene. The CDR3 sequence is 15 residues long. DNA for the CDR3: TGCACCAGCAGCCGGGCGAATGGGGCCACCGGGGAGCTGTTTTTT. Amino acid sequence: CTSSRANGATGELFF.

The J gene is TRBJ2-1, the V gene TRBV6-5; D could derive from TRBD1 or TRBD2 (5 bases each). V was trimmed by 3 bases and J by 7 bases, leaving 19 bases between them. The germline gives CDR1 MNHEY, CDR2 SVGAGI. The CDR3 runs to 16 residues. Written as DNA, the CDR3 is TGTGCCAGCAGTTATATTACCGGGGCTAGGGTTAATGAGCAGTTCTTC. Its protein is CASSYITGARVNEQFF.

The chain has TRBV9 and TRBJ2-3; D may be TRBD1 or TRBD2 (5 bases each). Germline-derived CDR1 and CDR2 are SGDLS and YYNGEE. This CDR3 comprises 14 residues. The V and J ends lost 6 bases and 10 bases respectively, with 21 bases between them. The CDR3 DNA reads as TGTGCCAGCACCCGGGGTGTGGGGGAAAATTCGCAGTATTTT. Translated: CASTRGVGENSQYF.

The J gene is TRBJ1-1, the V gene TRBV6-2 or TRBV6-3; 10 bases line up with TRBD1. The V and J ends lost 6 bases and 5 bases, in that order; junction bases with no gene match: 18. CDR3 length equals 18 residues. Germline assignment: CDR1 MNHEY and CDR2 SVGEGT. The CDR3 loop is CASSSAGTGVGRGTEAFF. DNA of the CDR3: TGTGCCAGCAGCTCAGCTGGGACAGGGGTTGGTCGGGGAACTGAAGCTTTCTTT.

This sequence joins TRBV7-9 and TRBJ1-2; 7 bases agree with TRBD1. The junction had 5 bases not matched to a gene; V was cut back by 6 bases and J by 4 bases. CDR3 length: 13 amino acids. Germline V CDR1 and CDR2: SEHNR, FQNEAQ (reference sequence). Here the CDR3 DNA reads TGTGCCAGCAGAGGTCAGGGGGGCTATGGCTACACCTTC. Translated, it gives CASRGQGGYGYTF. Full variable domain (outside the CDR3, taken from reference TRBV7-9 and TRBJ1-2): DTGVSQNPRHKITKRGQNVTFRCDPISEHNRLYWYRQTLGQGPEFLTYFQNEAQLEKSRLLSDRFSAERPKGSFSTLEIQRTEQGDSAMYLCASRGQGGYGYTFGSGTRLTVV.

The gene calls are TRBV1 and TRBJ1-2. TRBV1 has pseudogene status. The CDR3 extends over 12 amino acids. In nucleotides, the CDR3 is TGCACCAGCAGTCGGGACCCATATGGCTACACCTTC. This sequence encodes CTSSRDPYGYTF.

The chain couples TRBV2 to TRBJ1-2; D is possibly TRBD1 (6 bases). CDR3 length: 14 residues. Germline values: CDR1 SNHLY, CDR2 FYNNEI. V gave up 0 bases and J gave up 9 bases, with 14 bases separating them. The CDR3 protein is CASSEAGTLYSYTF. The CDR3 DNA sequence: TGTGCCAGCAGTGAAGCCGGGACACTGTACAGCTACACCTTC.

The chain is built from TRBV6-5 and TRBJ1-5; the match to TRBD1 covers 7 bases. With V trimmed by 6 bases and J by 0 bases, 5 bases remained unmatched. This CDR3 comprises 15 residues. The germline CDR1 and CDR2 sequences are MNHEY and SVGAGI. CDR3 in DNA: TGTGCCAGCAGGCCGACAGGGTATAGCAATCAGCCCCAGCATTTT. This translates into CASRPTGYSNQPQHF.

The gene calls are TRBV7-9 and TRBJ2-7; no clear D. The CDR3 covers 14 residues. Per germline, CDR1 SEHNR and CDR2 FQNEAQ (reference sequence). V lost 5 bases and J lost 0, with 11 bases in between. CDR3 DNA sequence: TGTGCCAGCAGCAACCTCTACAGCTCCTACGAGCAGTACTTC. This sequence encodes CASSNLYSSYEQYF.

To note about this clone: The junction shows a germline mismatch at one end, possibly a read error. Other DNA sequences of this sample code for an identical CDR3. V gene TRBV30 combines with J gene TRBJ2-2; TRBD2 aligns across 9 bases. The CDR3 contains 14 residues. CDR1 is GTSNPN, CDR2 SVGIG, per germline (reference sequence). The CDR3 DNA follows: TGTGCCTGGCGGCGGGGCGGGGGGGCCGGAGAGCTGTTTTTT. Amino acid sequence: CAWRRGGGAGELFF.

V is TRBV24-1 and J is TRBJ1-4; D is uncertain. The CDR3 runs 14 residues. Germline V gene lookup returns CDR1 KGHDR and CDR2 SFDVKD. The V end lost 5 bases, the J end lost 7 bases, and 13 bases lay between the germline ends. The CDR3 bases are TGTGCCACCAGTGGCCCAGGATCGGGTGAAAAACTGTTTTTT. As protein: CATSGPGSGEKLFF.

This rearrangement joins TRBV4-3 to TRBJ1-4, with D possibly TRBD1 on 6 matching bases. This CDR3 is 18 amino acids long. Germline V CDR1 and CDR2: LGHNA, YSLEER. The V gene lost 0 bases and the J gene lost 7 bases, with 21 bases spanning the gap. The DNA for the CDR3 is TGCGCCAGCAGCCAAGATTGGTTTGTAGGAGGGGGACTTGAAAAACTGTTTTTT. Translated, it gives CASSQDWFVGGGLEKLFF.

CDR3 nucleotide sequence: TGTGCCAGCAGCGTCGGGACAGGGAGTCACTATGGCTACACCTTC. This encodes CASSVGTGSHYGYTF. The chain carries TRBV7-2 and TRBJ1-2, with 9 bases that match TRBD1. CDR3 length: 15 amino acids. The V gene's germline CDR1 is SGHTA and CDR2 FQGNSA. V lost 5 bases and J lost 3; bases outside the gene matches: 7.

This clone was recorded only once. The chain recombines TRBV5-5 with TRBJ1-1, with 8 bases that match TRBD1. Germline CDR1 reads SGHKS; CDR2 reads YYEKEE (reference sequence). The CDR3 runs 16 residues. J was trimmed by 1 base and V by 0 bases; bases with no gene match: 5. The CDR3 protein is CASSLGARGPNTEAFF. CDR3 nucleotides: TGTGCCAGCAGCTTGGGAGCCAGGGGGCCGAACACTGAAGCTTTCTTT.

The rearrangement joins TRBV5-1 to TRBJ1-3, with TRBD1 matching over 8 bases. The CDR3 sequence is 15 residues long. Unmatched junction bases numbered 3, after V lost 2 bases and J lost 2 bases. Germline V gene lookup returns CDR1 SGHRS and CDR2 YFSETQ. CDR3 in amino acids: CASSFDRGPGNTIYF. Written as DNA, the CDR3 is TGCGCCAGCAGCTTTGACAGGGGTCCTGGAAACACCATATATTTT.

The chain carries TRBV29-1 and TRBJ1-1; TRBD1 might be the D (6 bases). CDR1 and CDR2 from the germline V gene are SQVTM and ANQGSEA. This CDR3 has 13 amino acids. Trimming cost V 6 bases and J 4 bases, with 15 bases left between them. CDR3: CSVTQGRSTEAFF. CDR3 DNA: TGCAGCGTGACACAGGGCAGGAGCACTGAAGCTTTCTTT.

This clone was observed a single time. The rearrangement uses TRBV4-3 and TRBJ2-3; either TRBD1 or TRBD2 may fit D (5 bases each). V lost 0 bases, J lost 8 bases, and 18 bases lay in between. The CDR3 contains 16 residues. Germline assignment: CDR1 LGHNA and CDR2 YSLEER. In DNA, the CDR3 is TGCGCCAGCAGCCAAGATACGAGGGGAACTACACGTACGCAGTATTTT. Amino acid sequence: CASSQDTRGTTRTQYF.

The gene calls are TRBV5-1 and TRBJ2-7; D is perhaps TRBD1 (6 bases). V was clipped by 4 bases and J by 0 bases, with 14 bases between them. The germline V gene encodes CDR1 SGHRS and CDR2 YFSETQ. The CDR3 runs to 15 residues. DNA for the CDR3: TGCGCCAGCAGCCTGGACAGTTTGAGCTCCTACGAGCAGTACTTC. Translation: CASSLDSLSSYEQYF.

The rearrangement uses TRBV29-1 and TRBJ1-4; 9 positions agree with TRBD1. The CDR3 is 14 amino acids. V lost 5 bases, J lost 8 bases, and 9 bases stayed unmatched. The germline V gene has CDR1 SQVTM and CDR2 ANQGSEA. CDR3 sequence: CSVQTGTGLEKLFF. For the CDR3, the DNA is TGCAGCGTTCAAACAGGGACAGGGCTAGAAAAACTGTTTTTT.

The J gene is TRBJ1-1, the V gene TRBV12-3 or TRBV12-4; a possible D gene is TRBD1 (6 bases). Trimming shortened V by 6 bases and J by 8 bases, and 13 bases separated the two germline ends. The CDR3 sequence is 12 residues long. The CDR3 loop is CASSNRVKEAFF. The CDR3 nucleotides are TGTGCCAGCAGCAACAGGGTCAAAGAAGCTTTCTTT.

This chain links TRBV6-6 with TRBJ1-5; D call uncertain. The CDR3 is made up of 15 amino acids. Trimming removed 7 bases at V and 3 bases at J, with 16 bases between. In germline, CDR1 is MNHNY, CDR2 SVGAGI (reference sequence). This CDR3 is CASTPLGRNNQPQHF. The CDR3 DNA reads TGTGCCAGCACCCCCCTGGGGAGGAACAATCAGCCCCAGCATTTT.